This record covers a single T cell receptor (beta chain). Trimming removed 7 bases at V and 3 bases at J, with 4 bases between. The CDR3 has 11 amino acids. Germline assignment: CDR1 MNHEY and CDR2 SMNVEV (reference sequence). Those who participated ranged in age from about 18 to 89 years and resided in some 24 US areas. Participants' reported clinical history set cohort assignment. The sample belongs to a study of blood T cell repertoires in COVID-19. About the study: COVID-19 samples, acute and convalescent, were from the United States, Italy and Spain.

Per the study methods: Using reference gene primer amplification, nucleated cell counts were estimated. The data were produced by immunoSEQ multiplex PCR, yet TCRdb's version contains in-frame clones alone and is incomplete. The V and J calls and clone size are taken from that table; D and trimming were inferred from the DNA. The table has approximately 440,000 clones, around 87% seen once; the top ten hold 0.65% to 0.9%. The clonotype comes from a woman aged 18-29 years who had recovered from COVID-19. This chain connects TRBV27 to TRBJ2-4; no clear D gene. Sequencing was carried out using PBMCs or T cells enriched from blood (not recorded which). CDR3: CASTFKNIQYF. Written as DNA, the CDR3 is TGTGCCAGCACCTTCAAAAACATTCAGTACTTC.